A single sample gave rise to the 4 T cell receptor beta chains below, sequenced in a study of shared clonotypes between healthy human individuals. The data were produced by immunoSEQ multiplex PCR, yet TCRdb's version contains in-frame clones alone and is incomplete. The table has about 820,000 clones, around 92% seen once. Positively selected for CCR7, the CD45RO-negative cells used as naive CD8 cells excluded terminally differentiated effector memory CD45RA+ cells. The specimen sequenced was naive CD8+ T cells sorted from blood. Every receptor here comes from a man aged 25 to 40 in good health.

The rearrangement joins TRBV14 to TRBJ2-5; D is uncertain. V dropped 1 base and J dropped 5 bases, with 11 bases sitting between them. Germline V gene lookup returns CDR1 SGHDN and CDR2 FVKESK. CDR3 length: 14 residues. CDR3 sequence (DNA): TGTGCCAGCAGCCAAGCCCCACTTGGCGAGACCCAGTACTTC. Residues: CASSQAPLGETQYF.

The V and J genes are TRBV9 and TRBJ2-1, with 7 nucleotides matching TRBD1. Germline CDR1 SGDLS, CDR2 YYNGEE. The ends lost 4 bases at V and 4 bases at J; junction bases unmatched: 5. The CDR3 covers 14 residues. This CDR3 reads CASSLTGAYNEQFF. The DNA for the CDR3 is TGTGCCAGCAGCCTTACAGGGGCGTACAATGAGCAGTTCTTC.

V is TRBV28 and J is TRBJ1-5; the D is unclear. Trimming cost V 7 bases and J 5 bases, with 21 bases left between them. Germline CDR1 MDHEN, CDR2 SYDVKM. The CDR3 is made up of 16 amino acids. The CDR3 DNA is TGTGCCAGCATTTCATCGGGTTCCGGGCCTGATCAGCCCCAGCATTTT. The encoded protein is CASISSGSGPDQPQHF.

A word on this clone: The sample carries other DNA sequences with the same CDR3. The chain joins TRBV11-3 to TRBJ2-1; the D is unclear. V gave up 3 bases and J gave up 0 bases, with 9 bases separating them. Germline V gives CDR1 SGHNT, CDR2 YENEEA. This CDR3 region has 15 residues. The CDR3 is CASSLDGSSYNEQFF. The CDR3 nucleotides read TGTGCCAGCAGCTTGGACGGCAGCTCCTACAATGAGCAGTTCTTC.